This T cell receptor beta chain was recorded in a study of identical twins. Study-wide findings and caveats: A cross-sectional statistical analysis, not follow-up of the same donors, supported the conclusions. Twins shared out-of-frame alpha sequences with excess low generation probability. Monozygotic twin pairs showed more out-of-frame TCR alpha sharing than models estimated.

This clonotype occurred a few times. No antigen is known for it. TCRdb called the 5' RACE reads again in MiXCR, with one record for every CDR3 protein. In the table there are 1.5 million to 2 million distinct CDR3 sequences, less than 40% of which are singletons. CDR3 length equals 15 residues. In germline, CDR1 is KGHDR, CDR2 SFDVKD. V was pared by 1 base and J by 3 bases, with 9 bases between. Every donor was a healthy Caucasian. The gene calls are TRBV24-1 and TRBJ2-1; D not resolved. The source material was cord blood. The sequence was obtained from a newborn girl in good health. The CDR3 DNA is TGTGCCACCAGTGATTTTAGTCAGCACTACAATGAGCAGTTCTTC. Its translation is CATSDFSQHYNEQFF.